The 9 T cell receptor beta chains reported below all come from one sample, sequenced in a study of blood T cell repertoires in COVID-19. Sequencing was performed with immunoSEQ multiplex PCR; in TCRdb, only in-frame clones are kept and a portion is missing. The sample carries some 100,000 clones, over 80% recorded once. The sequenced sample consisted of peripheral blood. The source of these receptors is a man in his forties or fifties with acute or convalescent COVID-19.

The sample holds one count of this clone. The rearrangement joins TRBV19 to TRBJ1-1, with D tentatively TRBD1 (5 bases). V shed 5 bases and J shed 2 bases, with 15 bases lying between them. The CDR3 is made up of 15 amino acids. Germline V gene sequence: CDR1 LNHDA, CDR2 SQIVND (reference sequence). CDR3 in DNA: TGTGCCAGTAGTCCCAAAACAGGAATTAACACTGAAGCTTTCTTT. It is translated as CASSPKTGINTEAFF.

The CDR3 reads CASSDGQLMNTEAFF. For the CDR3, the DNA is TGTGCCAGCAGCGACGGACAGCTAATGAACACTGAAGCTTTCTTT. The chain links TRBV11-2 to TRBJ1-1; D perhaps matches TRBD1 (6 bases). Trimming removed 5 bases at V and 0 bases at J, with 13 bases between. This CDR3 contains 15 residues. The germline gives CDR1 SGHAT, CDR2 FQNNGV.

This CDR3 reads CASSSNWAGTPSSYEQYF. The CDR3 coding sequence is TGTGCCAGCAGCTCGAACTGGGCGGGGACGCCGAGCTCCTACGAGCAGTACTTC. The chain couples TRBV6-2 or TRBV6-3 to TRBJ2-7, with D maybe TRBD2 (6 bases). The CDR3 extends over 18 amino acids. V lost 6 bases, J lost 0 bases, and 24 bases lay in between. The germline CDR1 and CDR2 sequences are MNHEY and SVGEGT.

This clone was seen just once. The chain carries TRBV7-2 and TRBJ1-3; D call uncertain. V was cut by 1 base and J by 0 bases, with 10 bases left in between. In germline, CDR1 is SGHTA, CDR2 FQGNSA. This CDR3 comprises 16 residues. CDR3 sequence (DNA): TGTGCCAGCAGCTTAGTAGCGTGGGGCTCTGGAAACACCATATATTTT. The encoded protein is CASSLVAWGSGNTIYF.

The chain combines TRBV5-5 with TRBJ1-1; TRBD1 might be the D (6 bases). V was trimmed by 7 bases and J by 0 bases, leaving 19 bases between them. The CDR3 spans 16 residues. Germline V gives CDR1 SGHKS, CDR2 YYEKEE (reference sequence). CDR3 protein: CASGVNPGTMNTEAFF. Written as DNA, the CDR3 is TGTGCCAGCGGCGTCAACCCCGGGACAATGAACACTGAAGCTTTCTTT.

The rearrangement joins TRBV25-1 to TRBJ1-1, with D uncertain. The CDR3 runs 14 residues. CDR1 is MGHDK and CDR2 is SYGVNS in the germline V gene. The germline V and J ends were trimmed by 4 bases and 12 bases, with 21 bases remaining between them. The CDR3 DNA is TGTGCCAGCAGTGTTTCGATAGGCCTCGAGGGAACTTTCTTT. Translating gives CASSVSIGLEGTFF.

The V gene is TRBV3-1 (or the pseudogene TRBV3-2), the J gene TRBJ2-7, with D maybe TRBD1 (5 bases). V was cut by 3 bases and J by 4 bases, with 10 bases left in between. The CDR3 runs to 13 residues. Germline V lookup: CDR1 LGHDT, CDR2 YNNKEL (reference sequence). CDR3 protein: CASSHRQFYEQYF. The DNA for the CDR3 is TGTGCCAGCAGCCACAGACAGTTTTACGAGCAGTACTTC.

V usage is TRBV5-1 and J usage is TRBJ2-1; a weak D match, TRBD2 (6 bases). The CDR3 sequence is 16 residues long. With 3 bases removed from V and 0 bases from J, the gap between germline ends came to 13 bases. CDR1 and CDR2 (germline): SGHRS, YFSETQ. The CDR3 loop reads CASSSGASVSYNEQFF. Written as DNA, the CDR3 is TGCGCCAGCAGCTCCGGGGCTAGCGTCTCCTACAATGAGCAGTTCTTC.

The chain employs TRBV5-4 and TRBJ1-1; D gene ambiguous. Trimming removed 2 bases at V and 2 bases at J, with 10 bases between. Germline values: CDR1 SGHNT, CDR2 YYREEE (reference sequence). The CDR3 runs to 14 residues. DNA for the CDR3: TGTGCCAGCAGCTTTAAACAAGTTAACACTGAAGCTTTCTTT. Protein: CASSFKQVNTEAFF.